Listed below are T cell receptor beta chains from one sample, sequenced in a study of blood T cells in healthy people across ages. Each CDR3 protein is one row after TCRdb ran MiXCR on the 5' RACE reads. The sample carries around 1.5 million distinct CDR3 sequences, about 35% recorded once. Sequences were obtained from blood. All receptors derive from a young woman in good health. Each CDR3 is given with its conserved first and last residue. D genes are given only for firm matches. Not all rows give a size; the values are once, few, many and, for expanded clones, a class.

d_call	v_call	clone_size	j_call	cdr3_aa	cdr3_nt
TRBD2	TRBV20-1	NA	TRBJ2-7	CSAGHLGGHEQYF	TGCAGTGCTGGACACCTGGGAGGGCACGAGCAGTACTTC
NA	TRBV6-5	NA	TRBJ1-6	CASSYRRETGNVKSPLHF	TGTGCCAGCAGTTACAGGAGGGAGACAGGCAACGTGAAATCACCCCTCCACTTT
TRBD2	TRBV11-1	few	TRBJ2-7	CASSDRLAGAYEQYF	TGTGCCAGCAGCGACCGACTAGCGGGGGCCTACGAGCAGTACTTC
TRBD2	TRBV11-2	few	TRBJ2-1	CASSLDSGSGNEQFF	TGTGCCAGCAGCTTAGATAGCGGGAGCGGCAATGAGCAGTTCTTC
TRBD1	TRBV6-5	NA	TRBJ1-2	CASSIDRDNYGYTF	TGTGCCAGCAGTATCGACAGGGATAACTATGGCTACACCTTC
NA	TRBV2	few	TRBJ1-6	CASSQEPSPLHF	TGTGCCAGCAGTCAAGAGCCCTCACCCCTCCACTTT
NA	TRBV20-1	NA	TRBJ1-3	CSAREAGNTIYF	TGCAGTGCTAGAGAAGCTGGAAACACCATATATTTT
TRBD1	TRBV18	NA	TRBJ2-7	CASSPQGARVSEQYF	TGTGCCAGCTCACCACAGGGGGCGCGGGTCAGCGAGCAGTACTTC
NA	TRBV6-2/TRBV6-3	NA	TRBJ2-1	CASTRGGQGPSREQFF	TGTGCCAGCACCCGTGGGGGGCAGGGCCCTTCCAGGGAGCAGTTCTTC
TRBD1	TRBV6-5	NA	TRBJ2-1	CASGTGGGNEQFF	TGTGCCAGCGGGACAGGGGGTGGCAATGAGCAGTTCTTC
NA	TRBV30	NA	TRBJ2-5	CAWRSRQGGETQYF	TGTGCCTGGAGGTCAAGGCAGGGAGGAGAGACCCAGTACTTC
TRBD1	TRBV9	few	TRBJ1-2	CASSAFGQAGPYGYTF	TGTGCCAGCAGCGCTTTTGGACAGGCTGGGCCCTATGGCTACACCTTC
TRBD1	TRBV28	few	TRBJ2-1	CASIEQGAVDDEQFF	TGTGCCAGCATCGAACAGGGGGCTGTGGACGATGAGCAGTTCTTC
TRBD2	TRBV28	few	TRBJ2-7	CASLWGTSGGGRVDEQYF	TGTGCCAGCCTTTGGGGGACTAGCGGGGGGGGACGCGTGGACGAGCAGTACTTC
NA	TRBV20-1	NA	TRBJ2-1	CSARQPLYNEQFF	TGCAGTGCTAGACAGCCCCTCTACAATGAGCAGTTCTTC
TRBD2	TRBV19	NA	TRBJ2-4	CASSIGGTRNIQYF	TGTGCCAGTAGTATTGGAGGGACTAGAAACATTCAGTACTTC
NA	TRBV5-1	NA	TRBJ2-1	CASSLDGASPYNEQFF	TGCGCCAGCAGCTTGGATGGGGCCTCGCCCTACAATGAGCAGTTCTTC
NA	TRBV7-9	few	TRBJ1-2	CASSEEAGVWSGYTF	TGTGCCAGCAGTGAGGAGGCCGGGGTATGGTCTGGCTACACCTTC
TRBD2	TRBV24-1	NA	TRBJ2-1	CATSTLAGWGNEQFF	TGTGCCACCAGCACTCTAGCGGGCTGGGGGAATGAGCAGTTCTTC
NA	TRBV28	few	TRBJ1-2	CASSLPIKLDRPGGYTF	TGTGCCAGCAGTTTGCCGATTAAGCTAGACAGGCCGGGTGGCTACACCTTC
TRBD2	TRBV27	NA	TRBJ2-5	CASSPRTSGGKTQYF	TGTGCCAGCAGCCCCCGGACTAGCGGGGGGAAGACCCAGTACTTC
TRBD1	TRBV20-1	NA	TRBJ1-6	CSAFGQVPYNSPLHF	TGCAGTGCTTTCGGACAGGTGCCTTATAATTCACCCCTCCACTTT
NA	TRBV12-3/TRBV12-4	few	TRBJ2-7	CASNARRDRPYEQYF	TGTGCCAGCAATGCCAGGCGGGACAGACCCTACGAGCAGTACTTC
NA	TRBV7-2	few	TRBJ2-1	CASSPYGERVWNEQFF	TGTGCCAGCAGCCCCTACGGGGAGCGAGTATGGAATGAGCAGTTCTTC
NA	TRBV20-1	NA	TRBJ2-2	CSAQNMHGPNTRELFF	TGCAGTGCACAGAATATGCACGGCCCGAACACCAGGGAGCTGTTTTTT
NA	TRBV5-1	many	TRBJ1-1	CASSLQRGSNTEAFF	TGCGCCAGCAGCCTCCAACGCGGATCGAACACTGAAGCTTTCTTT
NA	TRBV20-1	NA	TRBJ1-2	CSATPYYREGGYTF	TGCAGTGCTACCCCATACTACAGGGAGGGGGGCTACACCTTC
NA	TRBV5-1	NA	TRBJ2-6	CASSSTSGANVRTF	TGCGCCAGCAGCTCGACATCTGGGGCCAACGTCCGGACTTTC
TRBD2	TRBV10-3	few	TRBJ2-1	CAISLLAGGAANEQFF	TGTGCCATCAGTCTCCTGGCGGGGGGGGCCGCCAATGAGCAGTTCTTC
TRBD2	TRBV27	few	TRBJ2-1	CASSQLGTTYNEQFF	TGTGCCAGCAGCCAACTCGGGACTACCTACAATGAGCAGTTCTTC
TRBD2	TRBV29-1	NA	TRBJ2-5	CSGGRGGGTQYF	TGCAGCGGCGGCCGAGGCGGGGGGACCCAGTACTTC
NA	TRBV5-1	few	TRBJ2-7	CASSLNPVGPGSNEQYF	TGCGCCAGCAGCTTAAACCCGGTGGGACCGGGATCCAACGAGCAGTACTTC
NA	TRBV5-4	once	TRBJ2-3	CASSRLGEHTDTQYF	TGTGCCAGCAGCCGTTTGGGGGAGCACACAGATACGCAGTATTTT
NA	TRBV10-3	NA	TRBJ1-1	CAISEFDGEKPNTEAFF	TGTGCCATCAGTGAGTTCGACGGAGAAAAACCTAACACTGAAGCTTTCTTT
NA	TRBV18	NA	TRBJ2-7	CASSPMAQLSYEQYF	TGTGCCAGCTCACCCATGGCCCAACTTTCCTACGAGCAGTACTTC
NA	TRBV6-2/TRBV6-3	NA	TRBJ1-2	CASSYAGTYGYTF	TGTGCCAGCAGTTACGCAGGTACCTATGGCTACACCTTC
NA	TRBV20-1	few	TRBJ2-1	CSASSWDHNEQFF	TGCAGTGCATCCAGTTGGGATCACAATGAGCAGTTCTTC
TRBD2	TRBV20-1	few	TRBJ2-7	CSGGGLVAEQYF	TGCAGTGGGGGGGGACTGGTCGCCGAGCAGTACTTC
NA	TRBV6-1	NA	TRBJ2-7	CASSEGQTYEQYF	TGTGCCAGCAGTGAAGGTCAGACCTACGAGCAGTACTTC
NA	TRBV5-1	NA	TRBJ1-3	CASSSERGSGNTIYF	TGCGCCAGCAGCTCAGAAAGGGGATCCGGAAACACCATATATTTT
TRBD2	TRBV4-1	many	TRBJ2-5	CASSQGFSSGTKETQYF	TGCGCCAGCAGCCAAGGATTTTCTAGCGGGACAAAGGAGACCCAGTACTTC
NA	TRBV10-3	NA	TRBJ1-1	CAISREGKSRNTEAFF	TGTGCCATCAGCCGCGAAGGAAAGAGTAGGAACACTGAAGCTTTCTTT
NA	TRBV27	NA	TRBJ2-6	CASSYDSGANVLTF	TGTGCCAGCAGTTACGACTCTGGGGCCAACGTCCTGACTTTC
NA	TRBV15	NA	TRBJ2-5	CATSRVDGLGAATQYF	TGTGCCACCAGCAGAGTTGACGGGCTAGGGGCGGCGACCCAGTACTTC